The 13 T cell receptor beta chains below were found in one sample sequenced in a study of OX40 agonist ivuxolimab in advanced cancers. Some clones are missing from TCRdb's copy, which holds only in-frame ones; the method was immunoSEQ multiplex PCR. Of about 46,000 clones listed, 82% are singletons. The starting material was CD4+ or CD8+ T cells sorted from blood, obtained in a trial of the OX40 agonist ivuxolimab. The receptors here all came from an adult with an advanced solid tumor such as melanoma, head and neck, liver or kidney cancer.

The chain is built from TRBV30 and TRBJ2-5, with TRBD2 identical over 9 bases. The J segment lost 5 bases and the V segment lost 1 base, leaving 14 bases of the junction unmatched. This CDR3 contains 17 residues. Per germline, CDR1 GTSNPN and CDR2 SVGIG (reference sequence). The CDR3 sequence is CAWSGEAGGHITETQYF. In DNA, the CDR3 is TGTGCCTGGAGTGGAGAGGCGGGGGGGCATATTACTGAGACCCAGTACTTC.

The count of this clone is one. The chain is built from TRBV7-2 and TRBJ1-6; 8 nucleotides match TRBD1. Per the germline V gene, CDR1 is SGHTA and CDR2 is FQGNSA. The CDR3 covers 16 residues. J gave up 3 bases and V 4 bases, and 5 bases lay outside the gene matches. The CDR3 bases are TGTGCCAGCAGCTACCCCGGGACAGGCTATAATTCACCCCTCCACTTT. It codes for CASSYPGTGYNSPLHF.

The chain recombines TRBV9 with TRBJ1-5, with 8 positions matching TRBD1. Germline loops: CDR1 SGDLS, CDR2 YYNGEE. V dropped 0 bases and J dropped 7; count of bases not matched to a gene: 3. The length of the CDR3 is 14 residues. The CDR3 spells CASSVGQGIQPQHF. The CDR3 region has the DNA TGTGCCAGCAGCGTAGGACAGGGGATACAGCCCCAGCATTTT. Variable domain in full (rest from reference TRBV9 and TRBJ1-5): DSGVTQTPKHLITATGQRVTLRCSPRSGDLSVYWYQQSLDQGLQFLIQYYNGEERAKGNILERFSAQQFPDLHSELNLSSLELGDSALYFCASSVGQGIQPQHFGDGTRLSIL.

The chain couples TRBV28 to TRBJ1-2; no reliable D call. This CDR3 comprises 13 residues. With 3 bases removed from V and 4 bases from J, the gap between germline ends came to 9 bases. Germline CDR1 and CDR2: MDHEN and SYDVKM. Written as DNA, the CDR3 is TGTGCCAGCAGTTTGACGACGACCTATGGCTACACCTTC. Amino acid sequence: CASSLTTTYGYTF.

This chain links TRBV28 with TRBJ2-3, with D perhaps given as TRBD1 or TRBD2 (6 bases each). CDR1 and CDR2 from the germline V gene are MDHEN and SYDVKM. V lost 4 bases and J lost 7, with 18 bases in between. The CDR3 is 15 amino acids. CDR3 nucleotide sequence: TGTGCCAGCAGTTCCCGGGACATTGGCGGGAATACGCAGTATTTT. This gives the protein CASSSRDIGGNTQYF.

This clone has more than one count but fewer than ten. The chain couples TRBV5-6 to TRBJ2-3; D possibly corresponds to TRBD1 (5 bases). The CDR3 is made up of 15 amino acids. V was shortened by 0 bases and J by 2 bases, with 10 bases between the two germline ends. In germline, CDR1 is SGHDT, CDR2 YYEEEE. CDR3 residues: CASSLVGVSTDTQYF. The CDR3, as DNA: TGTGCCAGCAGCTTGGTAGGGGTATCCACAGATACGCAGTATTTT.

J is TRBJ1-2 and V is TRBV27, with D perhaps matching TRBD1 (5 bases). Deletions cut 6 bases from V and 8 bases from J, with 16 bases between. CDR3 length equals 13 residues. CDR1 is MNHEY, CDR2 SMNVEV, per germline (reference sequence). CDR3 loop: CASRGGGSGGYTF. CDR3 DNA: TGTGCCAGCAGGGGGGGAGGGTCTGGAGGCTACACCTTC.

In DNA, the CDR3 is TGTGCCAGCAGTGAAATGAGCAATCAGCCCCAGCATTTT. Protein sequence: CASSEMSNQPQHF. The chain carries TRBV6-1 and TRBJ1-5; D unresolved. This CDR3 is built from 13 residues. Per the germline V gene, CDR1 is MNHNS and CDR2 is SASEGT. V gave up 2 bases and J gave up 1 base, with 3 bases separating them.

This chain links TRBV13 with TRBJ1-6; D unclear. CDR1 is PRHDT, CDR2 FYEKMQ, per germline (reference sequence). The CDR3 length is 16 residues. The V end lost 4 bases, the J end lost 9 bases, and 19 bases lay between the germline ends. CDR3 sequence (DNA): TGTGCCAGCAGCTACTTTAGAGACACGGGAAGTTCACCCCTCCACTTT. Translating it yields CASSYFRDTGSSPLHF.

This clone was observed a handful of times. The chain carries TRBV5-4 and TRBJ2-7; TRBD1 might be the D (6 bases). The CDR3 loop spans 15 amino acids. The V gene lost 1 base and the J gene lost 4 bases, with 15 bases spanning the gap. Looked up from germline, CDR1 is SGHNT and CDR2 is YYREEE (reference sequence). The CDR3 spells CASSLRQAFSYEQYF. CDR3 nucleotide sequence: TGTGCCAGCAGCTTGAGACAGGCATTCAGTTACGAGCAGTACTTC.

The chain employs TRBV6-1 and TRBJ1-1, with TRBD1 matching 9 bases. CDR3 length: 14 amino acids. CDR1 is MNHNS, CDR2 SASEGT, per germline. V was pared by 3 bases and J by 3 bases, with 2 bases of the junction left unmatched. CDR3 sequence (DNA): TGTGCCAGCAGTGACGGGACAGGGTACACTGAAGCTTTCTTT. Its translation is CASSDGTGYTEAFF.

This clone was seen a handful of times. The J gene is TRBJ2-3, the V gene TRBV2; possibly TRBD2 for D (6 bases). CDR3 length: 14 amino acids. Germline CDR1 and CDR2: SNHLY and FYNNEI. Trimming stripped 10 bases from V and 8 bases from J, with 22 bases between. The CDR3 loop reads CATLAGFRSGTQYF. CDR3 DNA: TGTGCCACCCTGGCGGGGTTCCGTTCCGGTACGCAGTATTTT.

Note on this clone: Within the sample, other DNA sequences also encode this same CDR3. V and J are TRBV5-4 and TRBJ2-1, with 11 bases aligning to TRBD1. There are 15 residues in the CDR3. V gave up 0 bases and J gave up 6 bases; unmatched junction bases: 2. Per the germline V gene, CDR1 is SGHNT and CDR2 is YYREEE (reference sequence). Here the CDR3 DNA reads TGTGCCAGCAGCTTGGGGGGACAGGGGGTCAATGAGCAGTTCTTC. Translated: CASSLGGQGVNEQFF.